This TCR beta chain stems from a study of PD-1 blockade in classical Hodgkin lymphoma. Clones were read by immunoSEQ multiplex PCR, and TCRdb kept only the in-frame ones, dropping some. The sample lists tens of thousands of clones, roughly nine tenths occurring once. Every patient had relapsed following autologous stem cell transplantation, and cohorts differed in brentuximab vedotin exposure. Germline V CDR1 and CDR2: SGHRS, YFSETQ. Trimming cost V 4 bases and J 0 bases, with 5 bases left between them. This CDR3 contains 13 residues. The source of this sequence is a human donor with classical Hodgkin lymphoma. This material consisted of peripheral blood mononuclear cells (PBMCs), taken before the second cycle of nivolumab. V gene TRBV5-1 combines with J gene TRBJ1-5; D is unclear. CDR3 in DNA: TGCGCCAGCAGCCCCAATAGCAATCAGCCCCAGCATTTT. Translated: CASSPNSNQPQHF.